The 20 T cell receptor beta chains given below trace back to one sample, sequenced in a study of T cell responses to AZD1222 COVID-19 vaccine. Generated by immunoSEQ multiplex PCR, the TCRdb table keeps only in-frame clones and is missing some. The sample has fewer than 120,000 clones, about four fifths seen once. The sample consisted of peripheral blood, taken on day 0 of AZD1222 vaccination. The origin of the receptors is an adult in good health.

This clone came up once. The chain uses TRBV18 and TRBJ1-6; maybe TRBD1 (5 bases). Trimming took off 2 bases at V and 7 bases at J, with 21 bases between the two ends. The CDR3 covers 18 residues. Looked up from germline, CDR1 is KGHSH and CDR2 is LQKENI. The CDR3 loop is CASSPVGQGGSGNSPLHF. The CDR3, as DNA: TGTGCCAGCTCACCAGTCGGGCAGGGTGGATCGGGGAATTCACCCCTCCACTTT.

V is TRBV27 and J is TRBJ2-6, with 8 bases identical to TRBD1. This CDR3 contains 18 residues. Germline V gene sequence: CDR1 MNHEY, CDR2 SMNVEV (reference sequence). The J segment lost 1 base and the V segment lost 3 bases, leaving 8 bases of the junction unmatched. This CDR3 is CASSLYGQGLSGANVLTF. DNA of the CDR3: TGTGCCAGCAGTTTGTATGGACAGGGCCTATCTGGGGCCAACGTCCTGACTTTC.

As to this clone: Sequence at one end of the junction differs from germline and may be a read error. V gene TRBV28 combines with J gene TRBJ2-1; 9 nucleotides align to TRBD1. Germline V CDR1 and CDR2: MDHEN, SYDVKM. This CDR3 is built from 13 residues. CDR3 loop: CASSKSDRGTPIF. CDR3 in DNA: TGTGCCAGCAGTAAATCCGACAGGGGGACCCCCATCTTC.

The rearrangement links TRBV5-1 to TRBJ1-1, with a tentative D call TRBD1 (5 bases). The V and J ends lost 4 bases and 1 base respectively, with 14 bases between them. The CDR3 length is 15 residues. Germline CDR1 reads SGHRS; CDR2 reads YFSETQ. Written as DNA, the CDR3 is TGCGCCAGCAGCCCATGGGACGGGGGGAACACTGAAGCTTTCTTT. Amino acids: CASSPWDGGNTEAFF.

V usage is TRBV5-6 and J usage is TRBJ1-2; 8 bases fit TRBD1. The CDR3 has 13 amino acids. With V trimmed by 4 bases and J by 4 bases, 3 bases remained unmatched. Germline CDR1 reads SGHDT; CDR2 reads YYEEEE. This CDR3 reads CASSRQGIYGYTF. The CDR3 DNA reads TGTGCCAGCAGCCGACAGGGGATCTATGGCTACACCTTC.

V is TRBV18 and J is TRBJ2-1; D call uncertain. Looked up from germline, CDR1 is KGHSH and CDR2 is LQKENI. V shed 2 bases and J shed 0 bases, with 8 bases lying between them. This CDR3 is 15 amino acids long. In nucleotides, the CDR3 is TGTGCCAGCTCACCATCGGCAGACTCCTACAATGAGCAGTTCTTC. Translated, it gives CASSPSADSYNEQFF.

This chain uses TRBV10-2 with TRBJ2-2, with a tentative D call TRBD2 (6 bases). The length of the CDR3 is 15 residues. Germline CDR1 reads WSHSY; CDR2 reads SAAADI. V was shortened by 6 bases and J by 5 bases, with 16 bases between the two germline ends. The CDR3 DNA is TGCGCCAGCAGGGGGGTAGCGGCTGGGACCGGGGAGCTGTTTTTT. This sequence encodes CASRGVAAGTGELFF.

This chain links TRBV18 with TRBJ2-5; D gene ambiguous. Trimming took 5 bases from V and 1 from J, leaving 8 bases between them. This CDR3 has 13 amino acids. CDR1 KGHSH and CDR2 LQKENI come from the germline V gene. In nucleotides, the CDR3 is TGTGCCAGCTCAGCAGCGATCCAAGAGACCCAGTACTTC. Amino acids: CASSAAIQETQYF.

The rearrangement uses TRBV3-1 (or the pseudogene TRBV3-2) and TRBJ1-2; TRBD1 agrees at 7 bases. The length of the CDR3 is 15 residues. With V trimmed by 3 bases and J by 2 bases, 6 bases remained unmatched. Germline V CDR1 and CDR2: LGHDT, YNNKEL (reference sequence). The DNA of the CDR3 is TGTGCCAGCAGCCACCCAAGACAGGGAAACTATGGCTACACCTTC. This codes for CASSHPRQGNYGYTF.

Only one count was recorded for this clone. The CDR3 here is CASSQEGARGSRGELFF. Written as DNA, the CDR3 is TGCGCCAGCAGCCAAGAAGGGGCGAGAGGGAGTCGCGGGGAGCTGTTTTTT. The chain joins TRBV4-3 to TRBJ2-2; TRBD1 or TRBD2 may be the D gene (5 bases each). CDR3 length: 17 residues. The V and J ends lost 0 bases and 7 bases respectively, with 18 bases between them. Germline V gene sequence: CDR1 LGHNA, CDR2 YSLEER.

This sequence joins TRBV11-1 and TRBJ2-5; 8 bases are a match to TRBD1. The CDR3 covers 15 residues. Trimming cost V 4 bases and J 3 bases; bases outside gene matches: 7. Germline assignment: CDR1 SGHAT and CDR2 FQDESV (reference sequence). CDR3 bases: TGTGCCAGCAGCTCCGACAGGGGTTGGGAAGAGACCCAGTACTTC. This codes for CASSSDRGWEETQYF.

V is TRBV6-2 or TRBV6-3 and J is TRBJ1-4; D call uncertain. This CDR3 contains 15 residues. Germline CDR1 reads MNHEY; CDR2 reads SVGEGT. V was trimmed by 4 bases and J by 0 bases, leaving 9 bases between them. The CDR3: CASSLNAATNEKLFF. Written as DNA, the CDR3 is TGTGCCAGCAGTTTAAATGCCGCAACTAATGAAAAACTGTTTTTT.

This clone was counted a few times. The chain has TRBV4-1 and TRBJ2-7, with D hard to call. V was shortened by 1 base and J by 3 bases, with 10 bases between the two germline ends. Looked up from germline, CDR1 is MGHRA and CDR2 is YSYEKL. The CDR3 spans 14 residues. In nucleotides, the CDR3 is TGCGCCAGCAGCCAAGTGACGGCAGTCTACGAGCAGTACTTC. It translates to CASSQVTAVYEQYF.

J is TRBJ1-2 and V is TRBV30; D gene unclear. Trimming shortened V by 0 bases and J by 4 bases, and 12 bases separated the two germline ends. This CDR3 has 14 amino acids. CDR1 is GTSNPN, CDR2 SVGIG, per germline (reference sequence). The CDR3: CAWSVFNVPYGYTF. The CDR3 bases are TGTGCCTGGAGTGTTTTCAATGTCCCCTATGGCTACACCTTC.

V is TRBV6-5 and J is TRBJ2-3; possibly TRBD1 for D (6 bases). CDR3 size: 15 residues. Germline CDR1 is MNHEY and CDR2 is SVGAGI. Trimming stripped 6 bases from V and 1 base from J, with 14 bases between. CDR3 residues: CASSQQGIGTDTQYF. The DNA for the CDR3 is TGTGCCAGCAGCCAACAGGGAATCGGCACAGATACGCAGTATTTT.

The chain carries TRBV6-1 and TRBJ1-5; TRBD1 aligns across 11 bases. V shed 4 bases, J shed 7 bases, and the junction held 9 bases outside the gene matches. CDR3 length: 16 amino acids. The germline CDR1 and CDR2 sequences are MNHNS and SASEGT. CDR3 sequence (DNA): TGTGCCAGCAGTGGGACAGGGGGCGCGTCCCAGCAGCCCCAGCATTTT. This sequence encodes CASSGTGGASQQPQHF.

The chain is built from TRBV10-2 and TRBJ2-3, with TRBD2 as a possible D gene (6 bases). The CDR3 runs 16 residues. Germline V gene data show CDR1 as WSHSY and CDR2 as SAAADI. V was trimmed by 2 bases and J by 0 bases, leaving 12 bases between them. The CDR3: CASSEARGTSTDTQYF. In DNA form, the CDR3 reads TGCGCCAGCAGTGAGGCCCGGGGGACTAGCACAGATACGCAGTATTTT.

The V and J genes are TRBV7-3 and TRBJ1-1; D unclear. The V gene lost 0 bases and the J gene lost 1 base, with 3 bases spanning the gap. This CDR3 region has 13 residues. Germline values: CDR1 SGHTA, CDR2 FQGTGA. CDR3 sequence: CASSLTENTEAFF. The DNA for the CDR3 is TGTGCCAGCAGCTTAACAGAGAACACTGAAGCTTTCTTT.

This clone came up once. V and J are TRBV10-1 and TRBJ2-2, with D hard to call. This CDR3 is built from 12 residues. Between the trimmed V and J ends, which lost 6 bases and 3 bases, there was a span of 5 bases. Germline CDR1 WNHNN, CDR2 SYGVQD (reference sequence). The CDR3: CASSRHTGELFF. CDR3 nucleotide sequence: TGCGCCAGCAGCAGACACACCGGGGAGCTGTTTTTT.

Written as DNA, the CDR3 is TGTGCCTGGACTCCTGATCAGATTTCACCCCTCCACTTT. Amino acids: CAWTPDQISPLHF. The genes are TRBV30 and TRBJ1-6; D is ambiguous. The CDR3 extends over 13 amino acids. Germline CDR1 and CDR2: GTSNPN and SVGIG (reference sequence). V was trimmed by 4 bases and J by 9 bases, leaving 13 bases between them.